Listed here is a single T cell receptor beta chain. What it binds is unknown. Germline assignment: CDR1 MDHEN and CDR2 SYDVKM. The CDR3 covers 14 residues. V lost 7 bases and J lost 12, with 22 bases in between. Second doses at about 4 or about 12 weeks were pooled. The data stem from a study of T cell responses to AZD1222 COVID-19 vaccine. Findings of the study overall: All repertoire sampling was performed exclusively after the peak T cell response. At baseline, just a handful of AZD1222 recipients tested seropositive.

Profiled with immunoSEQ multiplex PCR; TCRdb holds only in-frame clones, not every one. The repertoire holds roughly 110,000 clones, with approximately 90% as singletons. Specimen: peripheral blood, collected 28 days after the second AZD1222 dose. This chain joins TRBV28 and TRBJ1-5, with D tentatively TRBD1 (6 bases). The receptor comes from an adult who received the AZD1222 COVID-19 vaccine. The CDR3 loop reads CASNTPRGAKLQHF. The CDR3 nucleotides are TGTGCCAGCAATACCCCCCGGGGGGCGAAGCTCCAGCATTTT.